The T cell receptor beta chain described here comes from a study of blood T cell repertoires in COVID-19. Whole-study context: Italy, Spain and the United States were the sources of the convalescent and acute COVID-19 samples. PBMCs, B-cell-depleted T cells, or T cells provided the cDNA or gDNA that made up the material.

Produced via immunoSEQ multiplex PCR; TCRdb's table is partial and in-frame only. The repertoire consists of about 16,000 clones, with around 88% occurring once and the leading ten covering around a sixth. V lost 4 bases, J lost 5 bases, and 8 bases stayed unmatched. This CDR3 has 15 residues. Germline CDR1 is LNHDA and CDR2 is SQIVND (reference sequence). Sequencing was done on a sample of peripheral blood. The chain has TRBV19 and TRBJ1-2; 9 bases match TRBD1. The clonotype was recovered from a human donor in a cohort sampled during active COVID-19. This chain's CDR3 is CASSNEGTGIYGYTF. The CDR3 DNA sequence: TGTGCCAGTAGTAACGAAGGGACAGGGATTTATGGCTACACCTTC.